The T cell receptor (beta chain) described here comes from a study of long-term antiretroviral therapy in people with HIV. Study-wide findings and caveats: With ART, diversity went up but was still lower than in transplant donor controls.

Survey-level immunoSEQ v3.0 assays were run. The repertoire was sequenced with immunoSEQ multiplex PCR; TCRdb's copy has only in-frame clones and lacks some. The data show around 38,000 clones, about 94% seen once. This CDR3 has 15 amino acids. CDR1 SGHAT and CDR2 FQNNGV come from the germline V gene. Trimming stripped 1 base from V and 4 bases from J, with 12 bases between. Turning to this clone: The antigen is unknown.

The chain combines TRBV11-2 with TRBJ2-3; tentatively, D is TRBD2 (7 bases). This sample comprised unsorted PBMCs, obtained around 9.2 years after starting antiretroviral therapy. This receptor was obtained from a man aged 30-40 years with HIV. CDR3 DNA sequence: TGTGCCAGCAGCTTAGTCGGGGGGCTGGCAGATACGCAGTATTTT. Its protein product is CASSLVGGLADTQYF.